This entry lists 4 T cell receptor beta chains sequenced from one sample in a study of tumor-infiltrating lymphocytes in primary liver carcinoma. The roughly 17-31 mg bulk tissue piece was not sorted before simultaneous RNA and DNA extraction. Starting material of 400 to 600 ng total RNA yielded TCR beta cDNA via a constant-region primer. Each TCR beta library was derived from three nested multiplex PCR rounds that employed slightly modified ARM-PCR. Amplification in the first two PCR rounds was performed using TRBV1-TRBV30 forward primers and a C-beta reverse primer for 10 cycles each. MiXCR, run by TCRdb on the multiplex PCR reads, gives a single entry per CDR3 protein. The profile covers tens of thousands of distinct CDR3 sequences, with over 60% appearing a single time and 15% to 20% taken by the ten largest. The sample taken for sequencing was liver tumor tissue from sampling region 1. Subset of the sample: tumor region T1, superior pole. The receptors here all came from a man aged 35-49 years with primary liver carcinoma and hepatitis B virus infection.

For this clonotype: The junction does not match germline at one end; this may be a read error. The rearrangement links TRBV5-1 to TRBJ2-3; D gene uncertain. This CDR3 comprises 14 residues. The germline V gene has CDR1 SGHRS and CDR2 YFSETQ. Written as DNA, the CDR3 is TGCGACAGCAGCCCAAGTGACAGCACAGATACGCAGTATTTT. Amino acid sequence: CDSSPSDSTDTQYF.

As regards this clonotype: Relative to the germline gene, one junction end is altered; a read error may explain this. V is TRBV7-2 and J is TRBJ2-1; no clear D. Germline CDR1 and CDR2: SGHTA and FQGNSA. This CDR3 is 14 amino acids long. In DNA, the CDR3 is TGTGCCAGCAGCTTAATCGTTGGTTACATTGAGCAGTTCTTC. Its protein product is CASSLIVGYIEQFF.

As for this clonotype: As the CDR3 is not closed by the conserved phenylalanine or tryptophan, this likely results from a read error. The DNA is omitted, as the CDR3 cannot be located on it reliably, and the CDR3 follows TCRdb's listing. CDR3 region: CSVASGRANEHFI. The chain carries TRBV29-1 and TRBJ2-1; the D call in the table, TRBD2, was not verified against the DNA. The CDR3 numbers 13 amino acids, ends counted. From germline, CDR1 is SQVTM and CDR2 ANQGSEA.

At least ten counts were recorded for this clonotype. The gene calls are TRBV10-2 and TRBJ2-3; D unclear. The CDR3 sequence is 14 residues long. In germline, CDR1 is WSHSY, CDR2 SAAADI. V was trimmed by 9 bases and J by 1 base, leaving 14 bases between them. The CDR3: CASSALSGTDTQYF. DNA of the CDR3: TGCGCCAGTTCAGCCTTATCAGGCACAGATACGCAGTATTTT.